This T cell receptor (beta chain) appears in the sequencing data of a study of cytomegalovirus exposure and HLA in healthy donors. General observations from the study: Researchers counted around 150 TCR beta chains as cytomegalovirus-associated. Follow-up analysis later connected one missense variant in DCLRE1C with trimming of TCR beta V- and J-genes.

The PCR ran on 60 Vbeta and 13 Jbeta primers. Using immunoSEQ multiplex PCR, the repertoire was profiled, and TCRdb retains in-frame clones only, with some absent. This sample has some 160,000 clones; roughly 80% occur once, and the top ten carry about 2.5%. A remark on this clone: What it binds is not known.

The V segment lost 3 bases and the J segment 0 bases; nucleotides outside the gene matches: 15. The germline CDR1 and CDR2 sequences are MGHRA and YSYEKL. This CDR3 comprises 19 residues. The source of this sequence is a male donor in good health and CMV-seronegative. The V call is TRBV4-1, the J call TRBJ2-3; 7 bases are a match to TRBD2. The specimen sequenced was PBMCs. In nucleotides, the CDR3 is TGCGCCAGCAGCCAGCCAGGGCGGGAGCCCCTCTTTAGCACAGATACGCAGTATTTT. Protein sequence: CASSQPGREPLFSTDTQYF.